Sequencing of this T cell receptor beta chain was carried out in a study of blood T cell repertoires in COVID-19. TCRdb keeps only in-frame clones here, not all; method: immunoSEQ multiplex PCR. The sample consists of 85,000 to 95,000 clones, about 88% of them appearing once. Germline trimming cut 4 bases from V and 0 bases from J; bases unmatched to any gene: 9. CDR3 size: 19 residues. CDR1 is SNHLY and CDR2 is FYNNEI in the germline V gene. Source material: peripheral blood. The chain couples TRBV2 to TRBJ2-3, with 14 bases identical to TRBD2. The clonotype was recovered from an elderly woman with acute or convalescent COVID-19. The CDR3 coding sequence is TGTGCCAGCAGTGTAGACGGACTAGCGGGGGGCCCTAGCACAGATACGCAGTATTTT. As protein: CASSVDGLAGGPSTDTQYF. The complete variable domain, with remaining parts taken from reference TRBV2 and TRBJ2-3, reads EPEVTQTPSHQVTQMGQEVILRCVPISNHLYFYWYRQILGQKVEFLVSFYNNEISEKSEIFDDQFSVERPDGSNFTLKIRSTKLEDSAMYFCASSVDGLAGGPSTDTQYFGPGTRLTVL.